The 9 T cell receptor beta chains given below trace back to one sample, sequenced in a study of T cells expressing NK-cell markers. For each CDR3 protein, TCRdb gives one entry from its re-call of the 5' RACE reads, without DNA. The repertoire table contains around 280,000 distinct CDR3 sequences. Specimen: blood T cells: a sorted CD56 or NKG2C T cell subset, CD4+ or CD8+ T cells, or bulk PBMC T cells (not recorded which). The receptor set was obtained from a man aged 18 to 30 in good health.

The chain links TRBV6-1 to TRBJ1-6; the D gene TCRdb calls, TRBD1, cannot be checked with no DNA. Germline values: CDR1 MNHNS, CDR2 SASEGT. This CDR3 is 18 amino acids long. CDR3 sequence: CASSDETGQGVYNSPLHF.

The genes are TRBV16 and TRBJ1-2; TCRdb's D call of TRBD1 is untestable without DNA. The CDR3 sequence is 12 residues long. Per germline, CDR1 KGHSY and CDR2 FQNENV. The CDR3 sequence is CASSQDRAGYTF.

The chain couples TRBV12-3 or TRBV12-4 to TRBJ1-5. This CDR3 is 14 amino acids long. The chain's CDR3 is CASSFNKGRPPQHF.

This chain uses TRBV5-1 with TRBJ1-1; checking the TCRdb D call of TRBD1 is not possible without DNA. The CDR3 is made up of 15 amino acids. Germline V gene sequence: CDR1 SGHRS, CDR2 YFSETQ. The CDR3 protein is CASSLAGQDLTEAFF.

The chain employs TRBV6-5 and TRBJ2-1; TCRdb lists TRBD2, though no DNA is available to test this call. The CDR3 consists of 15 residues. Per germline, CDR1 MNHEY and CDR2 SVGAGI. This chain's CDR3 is CASSYGLAGESEQFF.

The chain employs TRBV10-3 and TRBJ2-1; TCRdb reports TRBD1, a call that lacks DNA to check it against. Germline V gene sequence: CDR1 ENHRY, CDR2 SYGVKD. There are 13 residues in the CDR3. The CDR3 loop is CAISTSPLNEQFF.

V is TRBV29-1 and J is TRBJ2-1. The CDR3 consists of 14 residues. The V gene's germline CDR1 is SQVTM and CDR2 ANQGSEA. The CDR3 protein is CSVEDIVLNNEQFF.

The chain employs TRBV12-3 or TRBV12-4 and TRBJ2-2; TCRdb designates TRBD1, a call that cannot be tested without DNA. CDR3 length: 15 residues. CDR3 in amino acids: CASSPSAGQGGELFF.

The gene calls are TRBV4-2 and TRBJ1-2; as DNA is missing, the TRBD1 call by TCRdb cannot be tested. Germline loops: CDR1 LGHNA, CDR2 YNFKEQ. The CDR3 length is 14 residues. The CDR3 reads CASSQDRDRDGYTF.